This TCR beta chain was profiled in a study of T cell responses to AZD1222 COVID-19 vaccine. The study's findings and limits: Donor demographics were predominantly white British with a female majority; clonal diversity may be underestimated. Spike-specific TCR breadth and depth went up after people got two AZD1222 doses.

V lost 3 bases and J lost 5; bases outside the gene matches: 5. The CDR3 runs 14 residues. The V gene's germline CDR1 is LGHNA and CDR2 YSLEER. TCRdb's copy holds only in-frame clones and misses some; the assay was immunoSEQ multiplex PCR. The sample yields around 160,000 clones, about 90% seen once. As to this clone: The antigen is undetermined.

The gene calls are TRBV4-3 and TRBJ2-7; 9 bases line up with TRBD1. This clonotype was sampled from an adult in good health. The sample consisted of peripheral blood, taken on day 0 of AZD1222 vaccination. The CDR3 here is CASSHSQGANEQYF. The CDR3 DNA is TGCGCCAGCAGCCACTCACAGGGGGCGAACGAGCAGTACTTC.